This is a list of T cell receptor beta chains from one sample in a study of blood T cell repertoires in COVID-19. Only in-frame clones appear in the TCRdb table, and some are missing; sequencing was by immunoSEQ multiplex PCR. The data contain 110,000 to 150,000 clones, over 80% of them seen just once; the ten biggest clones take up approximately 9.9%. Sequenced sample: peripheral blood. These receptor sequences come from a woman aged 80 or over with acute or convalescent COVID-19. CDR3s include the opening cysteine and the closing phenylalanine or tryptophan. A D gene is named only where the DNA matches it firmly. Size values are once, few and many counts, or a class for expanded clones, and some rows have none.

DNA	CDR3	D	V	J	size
TGTGCCAGCCCGCAGATCCACAGGGCCTCTCTCTATGGCTACACCTTC	CASPQIHRASLYGYTF	NA	TRBV9	TRBJ1-2	NA
TGTGCCAGCTCACCACGACAGGGGTATGGCTACACCTTC	CASSPRQGYGYTF	TRBD1	TRBV18	TRBJ1-2	NA
TGTGCCAGCACTAGCGGGGAGACCCAGTACTTC	CASTSGETQYF	TRBD2	TRBV2	TRBJ2-5	NA
TGTGCCAGCAGCTTGGGGGACAGGGGGCTTGGCTACACCTTC	CASSLGDRGLGYTF	TRBD1	TRBV7-2	TRBJ1-2	NA
TGTGCCAGCACCCCGTGGGAGGGGCGGGACACTGAAGCTTTCTTT	CASTPWEGRDTEAFF	NA	TRBV11-2	TRBJ1-1	few
TGTGCCAGCAGCCCCCCGGGGGCGCGGGGGCCGGACTATGGCTACACCTTC	CASSPPGARGPDYGYTF	NA	TRBV5-4	TRBJ1-2	NA
TGTGCTAGTGGTTTGGTACGGTCCGGGGACAGCTACTATGGCTACACCTTC	CASGLVRSGDSYYGYTF	TRBD1	TRBV12-5	TRBJ1-2	few
TGTGCCAGCAGCTTATCGGACTATTATGAGCAGTTCTTC	CASSLSDYYEQFF	NA	TRBV7-2	TRBJ2-1	NA
TGCGCCAGCAGCACCTCCCCCCCGGGCACTGAAGCTTTCTTT	CASSTSPPGTEAFF	NA	TRBV5-1	TRBJ1-1	NA
TGTGCCAGTAGTATAGGGCCCTCGACAGGCCGGGGGAACACTGAAGCTTTCTTT	CASSIGPSTGRGNTEAFF	NA	TRBV19	TRBJ1-1	NA
TGTGCCAGCTCACCACTGCCCCCCTCGGGTCGGCAGGGAAACACTGAAGCTTTCTTT	CASSPLPPSGRQGNTEAFF	NA	TRBV18	TRBJ1-1	NA